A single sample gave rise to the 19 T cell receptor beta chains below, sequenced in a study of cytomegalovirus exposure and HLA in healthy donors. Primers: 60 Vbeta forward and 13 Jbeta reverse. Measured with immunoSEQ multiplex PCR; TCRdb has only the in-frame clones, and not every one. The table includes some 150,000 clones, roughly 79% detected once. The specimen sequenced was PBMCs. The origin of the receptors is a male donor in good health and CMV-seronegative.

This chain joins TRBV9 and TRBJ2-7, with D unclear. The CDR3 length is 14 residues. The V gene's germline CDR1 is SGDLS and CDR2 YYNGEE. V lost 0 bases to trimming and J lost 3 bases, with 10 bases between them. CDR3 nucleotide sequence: TGTGCCAGCAGCGTAGGGGTGAGCGTCTACGAGCAGTACTTC. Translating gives CASSVGVSVYEQYF.

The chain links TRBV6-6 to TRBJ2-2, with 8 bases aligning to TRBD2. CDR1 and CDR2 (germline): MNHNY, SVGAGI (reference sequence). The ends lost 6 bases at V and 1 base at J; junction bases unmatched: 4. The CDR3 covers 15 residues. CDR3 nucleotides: TGTGCCAGCAGCCCCAGCGGGGGGAACACCGGGGAGCTGTTTTTT. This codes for CASSPSGGNTGELFF.

CDR3 in DNA: TGCGCCAGCACGGCACAGAGCTCCTACAATGAGCAGTTCTTC. It translates to CASTAQSSYNEQFF. The chain couples TRBV5-1 to TRBJ2-1; D is undetermined. Germline lookup yields CDR1 SGHRS and CDR2 YFSETQ. Trimming cost V 6 bases and J 0 bases, with 10 bases left between them. The CDR3 is made up of 14 amino acids.

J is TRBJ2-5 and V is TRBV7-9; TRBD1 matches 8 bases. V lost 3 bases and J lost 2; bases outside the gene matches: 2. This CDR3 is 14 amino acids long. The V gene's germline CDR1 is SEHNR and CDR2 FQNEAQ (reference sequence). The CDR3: CASSFTGGQETQYF. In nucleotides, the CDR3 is TGTGCCAGCAGCTTCACAGGGGGTCAAGAGACCCAGTACTTC. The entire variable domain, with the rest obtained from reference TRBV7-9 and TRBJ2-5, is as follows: DTGVSQNPRHKITKRGQNVTFRCDPISEHNRLYWYRQTLGQGPEFLTYFQNEAQLEKSRLLSDRFSAERPKGSFSTLEIQRTEQGDSAMYLCASSFTGGQETQYFGPGTRLLVL.

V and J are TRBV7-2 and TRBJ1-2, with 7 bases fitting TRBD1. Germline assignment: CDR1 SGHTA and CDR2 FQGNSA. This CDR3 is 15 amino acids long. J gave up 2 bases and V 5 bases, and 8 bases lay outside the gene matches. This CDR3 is CASSPAGQLNYGYTF. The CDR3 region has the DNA TGTGCCAGCAGCCCTGCGGGACAGCTAAACTATGGCTACACCTTC.

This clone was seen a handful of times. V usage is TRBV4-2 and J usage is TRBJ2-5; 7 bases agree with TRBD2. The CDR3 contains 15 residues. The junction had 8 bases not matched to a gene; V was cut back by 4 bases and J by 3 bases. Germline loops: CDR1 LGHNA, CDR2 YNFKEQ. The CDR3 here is CASSPRTRTEETQYF. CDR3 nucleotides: TGTGCCAGCAGCCCTCGGACTAGAACGGAAGAGACCCAGTACTTC.

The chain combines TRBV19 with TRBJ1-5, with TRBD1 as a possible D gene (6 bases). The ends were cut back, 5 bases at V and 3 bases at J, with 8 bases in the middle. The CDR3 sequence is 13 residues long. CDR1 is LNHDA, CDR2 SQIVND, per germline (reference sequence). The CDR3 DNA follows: TGTGCCAGTAGTGGACAGAACAATCAGCCCCAGCATTTT. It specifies CASSGQNNQPQHF.

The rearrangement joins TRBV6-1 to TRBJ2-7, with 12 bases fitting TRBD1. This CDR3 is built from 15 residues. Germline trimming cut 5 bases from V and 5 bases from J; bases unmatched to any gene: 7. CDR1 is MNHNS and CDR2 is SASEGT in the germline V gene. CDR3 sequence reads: CASSRMGQGANEQYF. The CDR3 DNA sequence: TGTGCCAGCAGTCGGATGGGACAGGGGGCCAACGAGCAGTACTTC.

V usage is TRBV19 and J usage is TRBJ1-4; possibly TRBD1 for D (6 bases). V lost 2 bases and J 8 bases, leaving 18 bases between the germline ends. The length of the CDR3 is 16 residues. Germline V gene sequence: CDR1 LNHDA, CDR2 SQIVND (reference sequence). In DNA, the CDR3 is TGTGCCAGTAGTATAACAGGGCGAATAATAGGAGAAAAACTGTTTTTT. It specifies CASSITGRIIGEKLFF.

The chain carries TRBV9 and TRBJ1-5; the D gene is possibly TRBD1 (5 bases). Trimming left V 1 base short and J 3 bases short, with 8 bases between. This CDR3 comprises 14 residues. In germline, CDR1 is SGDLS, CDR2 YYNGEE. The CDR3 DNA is TGTGCCAGCAGCGTATCAGGGATCAATCAGCCCCAGCATTTT. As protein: CASSVSGINQPQHF.

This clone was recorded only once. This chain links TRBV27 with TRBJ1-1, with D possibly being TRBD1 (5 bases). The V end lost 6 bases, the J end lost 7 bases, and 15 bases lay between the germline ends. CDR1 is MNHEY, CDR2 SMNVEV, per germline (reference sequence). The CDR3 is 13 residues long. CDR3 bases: TGTGCCAGCAGCTACTCTAAGGGGTTTGAAGCTTTCTTT. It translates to CASSYSKGFEAFF.

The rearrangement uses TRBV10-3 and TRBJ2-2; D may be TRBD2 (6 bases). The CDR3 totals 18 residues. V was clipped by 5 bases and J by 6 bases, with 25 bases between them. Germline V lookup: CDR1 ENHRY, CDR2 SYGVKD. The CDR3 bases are TGTGCCATCAGTCCAGCATTAGCTGGGGGGTCCTCCGCCGGGGAGCTGTTTTTT. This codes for CAISPALAGGSSAGELFF.

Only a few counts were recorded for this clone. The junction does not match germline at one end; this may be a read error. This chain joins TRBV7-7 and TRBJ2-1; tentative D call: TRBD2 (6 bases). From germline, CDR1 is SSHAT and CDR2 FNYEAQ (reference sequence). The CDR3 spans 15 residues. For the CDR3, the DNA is TGTGCTAGCAGCCCGTCTTCGGGGAGGTACAATGAGCAGTTCTTC. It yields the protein CASSPSSGRYNEQFF. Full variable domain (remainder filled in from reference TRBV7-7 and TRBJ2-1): GAGVSQSPRYKVTKRGQDVTLRCDPISSHATLYWYQQALGQGPEFLTYFNYEAQPDKSGLPSDRFSAERPEGSISTLTIQRTEQRDSAMYRCASSPSSGRYNEQFFGPGTRLTVL.

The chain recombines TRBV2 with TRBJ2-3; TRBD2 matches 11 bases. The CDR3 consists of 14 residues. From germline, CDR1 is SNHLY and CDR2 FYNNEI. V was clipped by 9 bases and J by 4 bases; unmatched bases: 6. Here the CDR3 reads CASLSGGASDTQYF. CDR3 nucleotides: TGTGCCAGTCTTAGCGGGGGGGCCTCAGATACGCAGTATTTT.

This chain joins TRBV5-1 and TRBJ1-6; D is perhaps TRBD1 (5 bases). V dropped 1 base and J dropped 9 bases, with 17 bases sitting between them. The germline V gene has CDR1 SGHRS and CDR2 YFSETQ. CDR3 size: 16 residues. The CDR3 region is CASSLSEGRIGSPLHF. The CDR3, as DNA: TGCGCCAGCAGCTTGTCGGAGGGGAGGATTGGTTCACCCCTCCACTTT.

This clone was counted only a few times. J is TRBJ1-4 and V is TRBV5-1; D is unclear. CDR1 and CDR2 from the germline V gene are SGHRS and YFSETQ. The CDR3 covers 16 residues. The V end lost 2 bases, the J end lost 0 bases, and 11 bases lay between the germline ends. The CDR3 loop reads CASSFMESATNEKLFF. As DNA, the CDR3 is TGCGCCAGCAGCTTTATGGAGTCTGCAACTAATGAAAAACTGTTTTTT. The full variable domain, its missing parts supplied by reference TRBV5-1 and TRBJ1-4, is KAGVTQTPRYLIKTRGQQVTLSCSPISGHRSVSWYQQTPGQGLQFLFEYFSETQRNKGNFPGRFSGRQFSNSRSEMNVSTLELGDSALYLCASSFMESATNEKLFFGSGTQLSVL.

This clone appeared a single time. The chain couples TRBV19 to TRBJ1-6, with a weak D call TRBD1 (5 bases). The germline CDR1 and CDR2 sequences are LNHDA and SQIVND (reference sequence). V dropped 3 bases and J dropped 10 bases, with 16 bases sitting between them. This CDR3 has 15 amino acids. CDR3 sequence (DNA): TGTGCCAGTAGTATTGGAAGGGGCGCGGAGTCACCCCTCCACTTT. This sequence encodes CASSIGRGAESPLHF.

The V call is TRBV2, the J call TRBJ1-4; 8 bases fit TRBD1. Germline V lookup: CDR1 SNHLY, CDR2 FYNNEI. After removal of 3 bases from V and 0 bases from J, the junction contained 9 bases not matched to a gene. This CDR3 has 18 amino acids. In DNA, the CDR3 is TGTGCCAGCAGTGATGGAGGGACAGGAACTTCAACTAATGAAAAACTGTTTTTT. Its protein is CASSDGGTGTSTNEKLFF.

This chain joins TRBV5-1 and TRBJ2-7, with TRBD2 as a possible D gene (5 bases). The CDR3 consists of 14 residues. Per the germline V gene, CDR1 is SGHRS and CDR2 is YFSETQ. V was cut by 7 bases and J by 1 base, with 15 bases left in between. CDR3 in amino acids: CASYPDLPSYEQYF. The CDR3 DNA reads TGCGCCAGCTACCCGGACTTACCTTCCTACGAGCAGTACTTC.